This T cell receptor beta chain was documented in a study of T cells in narcolepsy. Generated by immunoSEQ multiplex PCR, the TCRdb table keeps only in-frame clones and is missing some. The sample includes tens of thousands of clones, about three quarters seen only once; the top ten take over 0.95%. Trimming left V 3 bases short and J 4 bases short, with 7 bases between. The CDR3 totals 13 residues. Germline V lookup: CDR1 SGHRS, CDR2 YFSETQ. This clone was observed a single time. Antigen specificity is unknown. Study conclusions and caveats: Autoreactive clonotypes reportedly recurred in blood of same and different patients, not controls.

The receptor comes from a human donor with narcolepsy. The chain couples TRBV5-1 to TRBJ2-2; unclear D gene. The sequenced material came from CD45RA- memory CD4+ T cells from PBMCs. The CDR3 DNA follows: TGCGCCAGCAGCTGGGCGAGCACCGGGGAGCTGTTTTTT. Encoded protein: CASSWASTGELFF.